The text below deals with one TCR beta chain. For the second PCR, which ran for 7 to 11 cycles, a sample-barcoded 5' primer and a J-beta primer mix were used. The template-switch adaptor, which had 12 random nucleotides, put a tag on each cDNA molecule. TCRdb used MiXCR to reprocess the 5' RACE reads, holding one entry per CDR3 protein. The top ten hold roughly 3.1% of the sample, which has hundreds of thousands of distinct CDR3 sequences, 20% to 30% seen once. This record belongs to a study of blood T cells in healthy people across ages. These data also formed part of another study, on T cells of mothers and their children. This second study notes: Donors were three healthy Caucasian mothers and their six children.

The receptor's source is a boy between 10 and 17 years old in good health. The sample taken for sequencing was blood.

The CDR3 protein is CASRTGQGLAKNIQYF. DNA for the CDR3: TGTGCCAGCAGGACGGGACAGGGCCTAGCCAAAAACATTCAGTACTTC. The chain employs TRBV27 and TRBJ2-4; 9 bases map to TRBD1. This CDR3 comprises 16 residues. Losses at the gene ends were 6 bases for V and 0 bases for J; bases not matched to a gene: 6. From germline, CDR1 is MNHEY and CDR2 SMNVEV (reference sequence).